Reported below is one TCR beta chain. What it binds is not known. This entry is derived from a study of siplizumab effects on memory and regulatory T cells. Broader study findings: The diversity of naive T cells seemed greater than that of memory cells, and their alloresponse contribution seemed major.

Method: immunoSEQ multiplex PCR; TCRdb's copy keeps in-frame clones and lacks some. The table records tens of thousands of clones, 94% of them present only once. The receptor comes from a human donor in good health. The sequenced sample was non-Treg CD4+ T cells sorted from blood.

CDR3 in amino acids: CSVAADPGEQYF. In nucleotides, the CDR3 is TGCAGCGTTGCCGCTGACCCGGGGGAGCAGTACTTC. This chain uses TRBV29-1 with TRBJ2-7; D possibly corresponds to TRBD2 (5 bases). V dropped 4 bases and J dropped 7 bases, with 14 bases sitting between them. The V gene's germline CDR1 is SQVTM and CDR2 ANQGSEA. This CDR3 spans 12 amino acids.